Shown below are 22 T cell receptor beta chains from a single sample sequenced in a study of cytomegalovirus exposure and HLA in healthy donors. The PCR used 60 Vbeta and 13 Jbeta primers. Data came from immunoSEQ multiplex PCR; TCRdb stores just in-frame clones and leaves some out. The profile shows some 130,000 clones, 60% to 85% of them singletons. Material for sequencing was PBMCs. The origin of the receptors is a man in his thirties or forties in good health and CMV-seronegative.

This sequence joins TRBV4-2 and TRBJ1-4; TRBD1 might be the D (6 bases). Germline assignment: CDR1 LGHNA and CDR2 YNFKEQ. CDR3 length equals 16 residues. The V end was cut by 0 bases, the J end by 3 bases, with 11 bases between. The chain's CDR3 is CASSQEKGGANEKLFF. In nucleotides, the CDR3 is TGTGCCAGCAGCCAAGAAAAGGGGGGGGCTAATGAAAAACTGTTTTTT.

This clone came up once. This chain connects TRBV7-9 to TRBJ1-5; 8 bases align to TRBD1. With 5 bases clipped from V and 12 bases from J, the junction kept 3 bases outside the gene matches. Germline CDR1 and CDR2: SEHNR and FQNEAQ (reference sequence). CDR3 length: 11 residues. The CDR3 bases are TGTGCCAGCAGCCTAGGGACAGGCCAGCATTTT. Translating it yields CASSLGTGQHF. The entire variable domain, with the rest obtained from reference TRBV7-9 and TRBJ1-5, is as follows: DTGVSQNPRHKITKRGQNVTFRCDPISEHNRLYWYRQTLGQGPEFLTYFQNEAQLEKSRLLSDRFSAERPKGSFSTLEIQRTEQGDSAMYLCASSLGTGQHFGDGTRLSIL.

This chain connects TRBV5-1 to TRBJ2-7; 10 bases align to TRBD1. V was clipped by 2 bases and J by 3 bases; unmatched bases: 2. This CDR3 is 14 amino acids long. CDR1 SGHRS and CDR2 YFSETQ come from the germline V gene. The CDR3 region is CASSFGTGVYEQYF. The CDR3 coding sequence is TGCGCCAGCAGCTTTGGGACAGGGGTCTACGAGCAGTACTTC.

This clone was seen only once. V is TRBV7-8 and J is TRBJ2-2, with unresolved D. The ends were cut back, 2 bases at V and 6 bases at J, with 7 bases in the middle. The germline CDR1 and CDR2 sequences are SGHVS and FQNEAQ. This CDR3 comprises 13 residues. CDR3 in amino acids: CASSLSHAGELFF. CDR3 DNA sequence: TGTGCCAGCAGCTTAAGCCACGCCGGGGAGCTGTTTTTT.

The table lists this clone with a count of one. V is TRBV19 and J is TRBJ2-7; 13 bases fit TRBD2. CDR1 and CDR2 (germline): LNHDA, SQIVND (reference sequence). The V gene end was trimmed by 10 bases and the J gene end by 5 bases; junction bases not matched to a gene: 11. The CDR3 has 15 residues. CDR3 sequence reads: CATLGRTSGSHEQYF. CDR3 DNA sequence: TGTGCCACCCTGGGACGGACTAGCGGGAGTCACGAGCAGTACTTC. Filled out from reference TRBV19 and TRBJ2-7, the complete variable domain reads DGGITQSPKYLFRKEGQNVTLSCEQNLNHDAMYWYRQDPGQGLRLIYYSQIVNDFQKGDIAEGYSVSREKKESFPLTVTSAQKNPTAFYLCATLGRTSGSHEQYFGPGTRLTVT.

The CDR3 bases are TGTGCCAGCAGCAAATCGGCTAGCGGCCCCTACGAGCAGTACTTC. It is translated as CASSKSASGPYEQYF. The gene calls are TRBV21-1 and TRBJ2-7; the D call of TRBD2 is as the table states it, not checked on the DNA. TRBV21-1 corresponds to a pseudogene. This CDR3 comprises 15 residues.

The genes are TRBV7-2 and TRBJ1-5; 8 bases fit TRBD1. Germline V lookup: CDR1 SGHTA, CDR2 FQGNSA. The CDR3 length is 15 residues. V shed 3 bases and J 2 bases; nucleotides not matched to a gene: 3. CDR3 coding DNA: TGTGCCAGCAGCTTGGGACAGGAGGGCAATCAGCCCCAGCATTTT. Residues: CASSLGQEGNQPQHF.

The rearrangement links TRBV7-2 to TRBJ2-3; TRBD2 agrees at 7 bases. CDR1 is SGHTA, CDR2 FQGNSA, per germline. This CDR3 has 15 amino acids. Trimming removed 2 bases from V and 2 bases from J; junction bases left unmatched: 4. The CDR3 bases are TGTGCCAGCAGCTTAAGCGGGGAGTTCACAGATACGCAGTATTTT. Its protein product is CASSLSGEFTDTQYF.

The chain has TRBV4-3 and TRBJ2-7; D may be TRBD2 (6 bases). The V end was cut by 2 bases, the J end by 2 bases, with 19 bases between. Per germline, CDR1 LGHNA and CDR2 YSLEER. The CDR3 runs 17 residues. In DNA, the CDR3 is TGCGCCAGCAGCCAAAGTATATCGGGGGTTGGGACCTACGAGCAGTACTTC. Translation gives CASSQSISGVGTYEQYF.

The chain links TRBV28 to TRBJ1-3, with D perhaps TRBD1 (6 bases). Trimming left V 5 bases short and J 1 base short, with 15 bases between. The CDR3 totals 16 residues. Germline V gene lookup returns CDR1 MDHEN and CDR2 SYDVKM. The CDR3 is CASSKPGAISGNTIYF. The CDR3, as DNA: TGTGCCAGCAGTAAACCAGGGGCCATTTCTGGAAACACCATATATTTT.

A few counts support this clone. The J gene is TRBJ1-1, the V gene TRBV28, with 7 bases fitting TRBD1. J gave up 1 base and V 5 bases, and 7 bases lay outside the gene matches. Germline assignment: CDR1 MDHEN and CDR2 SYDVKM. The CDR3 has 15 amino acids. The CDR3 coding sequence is TGTGCCAGCAGTCGATCACAGGGGCCGAACACTGAAGCTTTCTTT. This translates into CASSRSQGPNTEAFF.

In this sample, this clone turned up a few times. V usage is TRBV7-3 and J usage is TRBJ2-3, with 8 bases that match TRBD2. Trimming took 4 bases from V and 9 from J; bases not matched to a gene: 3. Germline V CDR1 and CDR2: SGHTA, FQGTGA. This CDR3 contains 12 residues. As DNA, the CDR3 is TGTGCCAGCAGCTCCCGGGGGGGAACGCAGTATTTT. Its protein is CASSSRGGTQYF.

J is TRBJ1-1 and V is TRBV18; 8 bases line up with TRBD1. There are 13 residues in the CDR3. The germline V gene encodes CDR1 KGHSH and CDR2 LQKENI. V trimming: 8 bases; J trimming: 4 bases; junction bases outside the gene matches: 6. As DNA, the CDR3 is TGTGCCAGCCAGGACAGGGAGGGCACTGAAGCTTTCTTT. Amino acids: CASQDREGTEAFF.

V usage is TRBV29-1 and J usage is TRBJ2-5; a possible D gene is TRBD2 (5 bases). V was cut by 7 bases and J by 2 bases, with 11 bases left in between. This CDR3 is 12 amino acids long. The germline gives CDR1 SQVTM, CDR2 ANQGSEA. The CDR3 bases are TGCAGCGCCCGCCGGGGACAAGAGACCCAGTACTTC. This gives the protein CSARRGQETQYF.

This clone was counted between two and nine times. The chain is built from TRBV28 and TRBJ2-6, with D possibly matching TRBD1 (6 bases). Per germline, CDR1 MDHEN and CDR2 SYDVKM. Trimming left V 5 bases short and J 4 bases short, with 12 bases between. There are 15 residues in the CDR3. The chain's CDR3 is CASSTTGRGANVLTF. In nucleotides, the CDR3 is TGTGCCAGCAGTACAACAGGGAGAGGGGCCAACGTCCTGACTTTC.

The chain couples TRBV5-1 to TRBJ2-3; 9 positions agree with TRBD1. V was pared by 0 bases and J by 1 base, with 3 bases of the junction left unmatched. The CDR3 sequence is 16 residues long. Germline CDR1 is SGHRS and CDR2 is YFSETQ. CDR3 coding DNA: TGCGCCAGCAGCTTGGGCGACAGGGGGGGCACAGATACGCAGTATTTT. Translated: CASSLGDRGGTDTQYF.

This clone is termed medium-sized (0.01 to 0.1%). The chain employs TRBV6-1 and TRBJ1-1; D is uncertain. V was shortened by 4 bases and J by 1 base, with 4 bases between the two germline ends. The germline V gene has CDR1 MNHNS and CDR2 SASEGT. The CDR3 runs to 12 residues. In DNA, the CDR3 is TGTGCCAGCAGTGTAGAGAACACTGAAGCTTTCTTT. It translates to CASSVENTEAFF.

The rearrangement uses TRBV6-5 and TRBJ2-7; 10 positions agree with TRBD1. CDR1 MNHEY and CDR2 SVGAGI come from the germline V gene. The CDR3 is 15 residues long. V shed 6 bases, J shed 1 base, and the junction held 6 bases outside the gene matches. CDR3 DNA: TGTGCCAGCAGACAGGGGACAGGGGCATCCTACGAGCAGTACTTC. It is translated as CASRQGTGASYEQYF.

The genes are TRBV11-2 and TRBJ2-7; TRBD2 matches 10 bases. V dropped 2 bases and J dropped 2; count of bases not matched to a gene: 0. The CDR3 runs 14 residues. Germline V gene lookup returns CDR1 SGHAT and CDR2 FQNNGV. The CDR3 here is CASSLSGRAYEQYF. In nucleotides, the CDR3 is TGTGCCAGCAGCTTAAGCGGGAGGGCCTACGAGCAGTACTTC.

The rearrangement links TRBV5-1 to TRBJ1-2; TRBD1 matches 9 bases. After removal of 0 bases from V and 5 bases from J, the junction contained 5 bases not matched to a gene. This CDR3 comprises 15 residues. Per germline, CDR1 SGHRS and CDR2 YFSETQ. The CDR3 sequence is CASSLAQGANYGYTF. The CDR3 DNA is TGCGCCAGCAGCTTGGCACAGGGGGCAAATTATGGCTACACCTTC. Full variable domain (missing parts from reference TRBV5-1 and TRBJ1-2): KAGVTQTPRYLIKTRGQQVTLSCSPISGHRSVSWYQQTPGQGLQFLFEYFSETQRNKGNFPGRFSGRQFSNSRSEMNVSTLELGDSALYLCASSLAQGANYGYTFGSGTRLTVV.

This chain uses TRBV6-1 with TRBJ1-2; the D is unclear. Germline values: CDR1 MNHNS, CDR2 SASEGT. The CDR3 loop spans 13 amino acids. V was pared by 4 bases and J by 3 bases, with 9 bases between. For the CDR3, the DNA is TGTGCCAGCAGTGGCGGGGTTGACTATGGCTACACCTTC. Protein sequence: CASSGGVDYGYTF.

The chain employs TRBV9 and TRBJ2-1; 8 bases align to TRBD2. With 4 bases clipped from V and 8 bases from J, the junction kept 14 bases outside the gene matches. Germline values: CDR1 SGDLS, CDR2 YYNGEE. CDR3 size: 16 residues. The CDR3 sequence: CASSHRSGSGGDEQFF. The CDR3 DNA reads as TGTGCCAGCAGCCATCGTAGCGGGTCGGGGGGGGATGAGCAGTTCTTC.